This note documents a single T cell receptor beta chain sequence. Its antigen is not known. This sample is drawn from a study of T cell responses to AZD1222 COVID-19 vaccine. Study observations and caveats: Vaccine-related CD4 TCRs covered spike, predominating at 160-218 and 743-854. Reportedly, close to half of spike-specific TCRs are directed against unmutated variant regions. Vaccination with two AZD1222 doses was followed by a rise in Spike-specific TCR breadth and depth.

TCRdb keeps only in-frame clones here, not all; method: immunoSEQ multiplex PCR. The repertoire has roughly 80,000 clones, approximately 90% of them found once; the top ten carry about 3.5%. The sequence was obtained from an adult who received the AZD1222 COVID-19 vaccine. The material sequenced was peripheral blood, taken 28 days after the second AZD1222 dose.

CDR3 DNA sequence: TGTGCCAGCAGTGAAGCGGGAGAATCTACCTACGAGCAGTACTTC. Its translation: CASSEAGESTYEQYF. The chain couples TRBV6-1 to TRBJ2-7; tentative D call: TRBD2 (5 bases). Trimming took 0 bases from V and 2 from J, leaving 11 bases between them. This CDR3 is built from 15 residues. Looked up from germline, CDR1 is MNHNS and CDR2 is SASEGT.